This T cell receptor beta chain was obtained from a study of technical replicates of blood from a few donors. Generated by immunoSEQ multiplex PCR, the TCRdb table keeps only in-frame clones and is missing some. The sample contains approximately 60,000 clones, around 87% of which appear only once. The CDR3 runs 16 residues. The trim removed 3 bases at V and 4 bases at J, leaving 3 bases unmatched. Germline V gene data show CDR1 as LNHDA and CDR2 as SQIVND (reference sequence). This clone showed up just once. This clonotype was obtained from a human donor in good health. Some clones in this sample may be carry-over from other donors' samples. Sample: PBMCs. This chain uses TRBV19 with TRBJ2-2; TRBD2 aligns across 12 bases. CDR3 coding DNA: TGTGCCAGTAGTATCTCTAGCGGGGGGGGCACCGGGGAGCTGTTTTTT. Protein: CASSISSGGGTGELFF.